One and the same sample provided the 31 T cell receptor beta chains below, sequenced in a study of blood T cell repertoires in COVID-19. Some clones are missing from TCRdb's copy, which holds only in-frame ones; the method was immunoSEQ multiplex PCR. The table lists about 140,000 clones, less than 90% of them singletons. Input material: peripheral blood. These TCRs come from a man in his thirties or forties with COVID-19, enrolled during active disease.

The chain carries TRBV27 and TRBJ1-5, with TRBD1 matching over 10 bases. CDR3 length equals 16 residues. Germline CDR1 and CDR2: MNHEY and SMNVEV (reference sequence). V dropped 5 bases and J dropped 4; count of bases not matched to a gene: 8. CDR3: CASSPLDRGGNQPQHF. The CDR3 DNA reads TGTGCCAGCAGTCCCTTGGACAGGGGGGGTAATCAGCCCCAGCATTTT.

The chain links TRBV6-2 or TRBV6-3 to TRBJ2-1; D remains unclear. V was clipped by 6 bases and J by 7 bases, with 7 bases between them. This CDR3 region has 11 residues. Germline V gene sequence: CDR1 MNHEY, CDR2 SVGEGT. CDR3 in DNA: TGTGCCAGCAGCCCGAGGAATGAGCAGTTCTTC. Translation: CASSPRNEQFF.

This sequence joins TRBV9 and TRBJ2-2; 8 nucleotides align to TRBD1. CDR3 size: 17 residues. The V gene's germline CDR1 is SGDLS and CDR2 YYNGEE. V gave up 3 bases and J gave up 6 bases; unmatched junction bases: 13. CDR3 DNA: TGTGCCAGCAGCGCCTCAAGTGGATGGACAGGGTCCGGGGAGCTGTTTTTT. It specifies CASSASSGWTGSGELFF.

The chain uses TRBV28 and TRBJ2-1; tentatively, D is TRBD1 (8 bases). Trimming cost V 8 bases and J 2 bases, with 16 bases left between them. In germline, CDR1 is MDHEN, CDR2 SYDVKM. CDR3 length equals 15 residues. CDR3 protein: CASRTGGGPYNEQFF. The DNA of the CDR3 is TGTGCCAGCCGCACAGGGGGAGGGCCCTACAATGAGCAGTTCTTC.

This clone was picked up one time. The genes are TRBV29-1 and TRBJ1-1, with a tentative D call TRBD1 (6 bases). In germline, CDR1 is SQVTM, CDR2 ANQGSEA. Deletions cut 7 bases from V and 0 bases from J, with 9 bases between. The CDR3 length is 12 residues. The CDR3 is CSAGQLNTEAFF. CDR3 nucleotide sequence: TGCAGCGCAGGACAGTTGAACACTGAAGCTTTCTTT. Supplemented by reference TRBV29-1 and TRBJ1-1, the full variable domain reads SAVISQKPSRDICQRGTSLTIQCQVDSQVTMMFWYRQQPGQSLTLIATANQGSEATYESGFVIDKFPISRPNLTFSTLTVSNMSPEDSSIYLCSAGQLNTEAFFGQGTRLTVV.

This clone was seen only a few times. This chain uses TRBV5-4 with TRBJ1-1; 8 nucleotides match TRBD1. CDR3 length: 14 amino acids. Germline CDR1 is SGHNT and CDR2 is YYREEE (reference sequence). V shed 0 bases, J shed 8 bases, and the junction held 6 bases outside the gene matches. The CDR3 nucleotides read TGTGCCAGCAGCTTGGTTGGGGGACAGGCAGAAGCTTTCTTT. Translated: CASSLVGGQAEAFF.

This clone appeared once. This chain joins TRBV7-6 and TRBJ2-3; a possible D gene is TRBD2 (5 bases). Between the trimmed V and J ends, which lost 6 bases and 4 bases, there was a span of 17 bases. Looked up from germline, CDR1 is SGHVS and CDR2 is FNYEAQ. This CDR3 spans 15 amino acids. The CDR3 protein is CASSRGADPSDTQYF. CDR3 bases: TGTGCCAGCAGTCGAGGAGCGGACCCTTCAGATACGCAGTATTTT.

This clone has just a few counts. In nucleotides, the CDR3 is TGTGCCTGGAAAGGACTAGCGGGAAAGAGCTCCTACAATGAGCAGTTCTTC. Its translation: CAWKGLAGKSSYNEQFF. The V gene is TRBV30, the J gene TRBJ2-1, with 12 nucleotides matching TRBD2. The CDR3 spans 17 residues. The J segment lost 0 bases and the V segment lost 4 bases, leaving 7 bases of the junction unmatched. Germline loops: CDR1 GTSNPN, CDR2 SVGIG (reference sequence).

The CDR3 here is CASGGAANEQFF. The CDR3 region has the DNA TGTGCCAGTGGGGGGGCGGCGAATGAGCAGTTCTTC. This chain links TRBV3-1 (or the pseudogene TRBV3-2) with TRBJ2-1; D is perhaps TRBD2 (7 bases). Germline V gene data show CDR1 as LGHDT and CDR2 as YNNKEL (reference sequence). Trimming pared 9 bases from V and 7 bases from J, leaving 13 bases between. This CDR3 spans 12 amino acids.

This clone has only one observation. J is TRBJ2-5 and V is TRBV28; no clear D gene. CDR1 and CDR2 (germline): MDHEN, SYDVKM. V was pared by 5 bases and J by 5 bases, with 18 bases between. This CDR3 comprises 15 residues. The CDR3 sequence: CASSPGGSGRETQYF. The CDR3 nucleotides read TGTGCCAGCAGTCCGGGTGGATCCGGTCGGGAGACCCAGTACTTC. Full variable domain (rest looked up from reference TRBV28 and TRBJ2-5): DVKVTQSSRYLVKRTGEKVFLECVQDMDHENMFWYRQDPGLGLRLIYFSYDVKMKEKGDIPEGYSVSREKKERFSLILESASTNQTSMYLCASSPGGSGRETQYFGPGTRLLVL.

The chain couples TRBV28 to TRBJ2-3; tentative D call: TRBD1 (6 bases). The V end lost 6 bases, the J end lost 3 bases, and 10 bases lay between the germline ends. Germline V CDR1 and CDR2: MDHEN, SYDVKM. The CDR3 length is 13 residues. The CDR3 DNA is TGTGCCAGCAGCCACACAGGGACAGATACGCAGTATTTT. It is translated as CASSHTGTDTQYF.

The chain employs TRBV11-3 and TRBJ2-2, with D perhaps matching TRBD2 (6 bases). The CDR3 is made up of 13 amino acids. Looked up from germline, CDR1 is SGHNT and CDR2 is YENEEA. The V end was cut by 5 bases, the J end by 6 bases, with 10 bases between. CDR3 bases: TGTGCCAGCAGCCACGGAGGGTCCGGGGAGCTGTTTTTT. Its protein is CASSHGGSGELFF.

This chain links TRBV5-6 with TRBJ1-5, with D maybe TRBD1 (6 bases). V lost 4 bases to trimming and J lost 5 bases, with 16 bases between them. This CDR3 region has 15 residues. Germline V gene data show CDR1 as SGHDT and CDR2 as YYEEEE. The CDR3 region is CASSPSTWTDQPQHF. The CDR3 nucleotides read TGTGCCAGCAGCCCGTCAACGTGGACAGATCAGCCCCAGCATTTT.

This sequence joins TRBV27 and TRBJ1-2, with TRBD1 matching over 9 bases. CDR3 size: 13 residues. The V segment lost 5 bases and the J segment 8 bases; nucleotides outside the gene matches: 6. Germline CDR1 reads MNHEY; CDR2 reads SMNVEV (reference sequence). Here the CDR3 DNA reads TGTGCCAGCAGTGAGGGACAGGGTGTGGGCTACACCTTC. Amino acid sequence: CASSEGQGVGYTF.

The rearrangement links TRBV5-6 to TRBJ2-7, with 9 bases aligning to TRBD2. The CDR3 has 13 residues. Germline lookup yields CDR1 SGHDT and CDR2 YYEEEE. The V gene end was trimmed by 3 bases and the J gene end by 4 bases; junction bases not matched to a gene: 2. CDR3 loop: CASSSLAGYEQYF. The DNA of the CDR3 is TGTGCCAGCAGCTCTCTAGCGGGATACGAGCAGTACTTC.

The rearrangement links TRBV6-5 to TRBJ2-2; 14 bases align to TRBD2. CDR1 and CDR2 from the germline V gene are MNHEY and SVGAGI. This CDR3 region has 15 residues. V shed 7 bases, J shed 7 bases, and the junction held 5 bases outside the gene matches. CDR3 sequence: CASIGTSGSSGELFF. The DNA of the CDR3 is TGTGCCAGCATCGGGACTAGCGGGAGTAGCGGGGAGCTGTTTTTT.

The chain couples TRBV6-5 to TRBJ2-5; D is ambiguous. This CDR3 comprises 13 residues. V was clipped by 6 bases and J by 7 bases, with 15 bases between them. CDR1 is MNHEY, CDR2 SVGAGI, per germline. This CDR3 is CASRKPSVGTQYF. The CDR3 nucleotides are TGTGCCAGCAGAAAACCGAGCGTGGGGACCCAGTACTTC.

The chain joins TRBV28 to TRBJ2-4; D is possibly TRBD2 (6 bases). Germline CDR1 and CDR2: MDHEN and SYDVKM. CDR3 length equals 15 residues. Trimming stripped 6 bases from V and 8 bases from J, with 20 bases between. CDR3 in DNA: TGTGCCAGCAGCTCCCCTGGGACTGGGAGAGACATTCAGTACTTC. Translation gives CASSSPGTGRDIQYF.

The chain combines TRBV9 with TRBJ2-5, with TRBD1 identical over 9 bases. After removal of 0 bases from V and 5 bases from J, the junction contained 5 bases not matched to a gene. The CDR3 spans 15 residues. CDR1 is SGDLS, CDR2 YYNGEE, per germline. The CDR3 nucleotides read TGTGCCAGCAGCGTAGGGACAGGGGCCTCGGAGACCCAGTACTTC. This codes for CASSVGTGASETQYF.

The chain couples TRBV7-9 to TRBJ2-3; TRBD1 aligns across 7 bases. This CDR3 has 15 residues. Germline assignment: CDR1 SEHNR and CDR2 FQNEAQ (reference sequence). The V and J ends lost 5 bases and 4 bases, in that order; junction bases with no gene match: 9. The CDR3 coding sequence is TGTGCCAGCAGCGCCCGGGACAGCGTCCCAGATACGCAGTATTTT. It translates to CASSARDSVPDTQYF.

J is TRBJ2-1 and V is TRBV5-1; D not resolved. V lost 3 bases and J lost 5, with 3 bases in between. This CDR3 contains 11 residues. The germline V gene encodes CDR1 SGHRS and CDR2 YFSETQ. The CDR3 spells CASSSDNEQFF. CDR3 coding DNA: TGCGCCAGCAGCTCTGACAATGAGCAGTTCTTC.

This rearrangement joins TRBV4-2 to TRBJ2-1; 9 bases are a match to TRBD2. The CDR3 contains 13 residues. The germline V gene has CDR1 LGHNA and CDR2 YNFKEQ. V was clipped by 4 bases and J by 7 bases; unmatched bases: 2. The CDR3 spells CASSLGLANEQFF. The CDR3 DNA reads TGTGCCAGCAGCCTGGGACTAGCTAATGAGCAGTTCTTC.

The V gene is TRBV24-1, the J gene TRBJ2-7; no clear D gene. CDR1 and CDR2 from the germline V gene are KGHDR and SFDVKD. This CDR3 has 12 residues. V was cut by 6 bases and J by 3 bases, with 8 bases left in between. In DNA, the CDR3 is TGTGCCACCAGTAAAGTAGACTACGAGCAGTACTTC. Its translation: CATSKVDYEQYF.

The chain has TRBV5-5 and TRBJ2-7, with 8 bases matching TRBD2. CDR1 and CDR2 (germline): SGHKS, YYEKEE (reference sequence). Trimming at V came to 2 bases and at J to 5 bases, leaving 9 bases not matched to a gene. This CDR3 region has 15 residues. In DNA form, the CDR3 reads TGTGCCAGCAGCTTACTAGCGGCTGCTTCGGACGAGCAGTACTTC. Amino acid sequence: CASSLLAAASDEQYF.

The chain is built from TRBV11-2 and TRBJ2-3; the match to TRBD1 covers 9 bases. The CDR3 totals 16 residues. V lost 3 bases, J lost 1 base, and 5 bases stayed unmatched. Germline CDR1 and CDR2: SGHAT and FQNNGV. The CDR3 sequence is CASSFLRDRGTDTQYF. The CDR3 DNA reads as TGTGCCAGCAGCTTCTTACGGGACAGGGGCACAGATACGCAGTATTTT.

This chain connects TRBV5-5 to TRBJ1-5; D not resolved. Per the germline V gene, CDR1 is SGHKS and CDR2 is YYEKEE (reference sequence). V lost 2 bases and J lost 6, with 6 bases in between. This CDR3 has 12 residues. CDR3 region: CASSFSGQPQHF. CDR3 nucleotides: TGTGCCAGCAGCTTCAGCGGTCAGCCCCAGCATTTT.

This clone was counted a single time. This chain uses TRBV9 with TRBJ1-6, with D possibly matching TRBD1 (6 bases). Germline V CDR1 and CDR2: SGDLS, YYNGEE. V was cut by 0 bases and J by 7 bases, with 11 bases left in between. CDR3 size: 15 residues. CDR3 nucleotide sequence: TGTGCCAGCAGCGTAGACAGGGTTGGCAATTCACCCCTCCACTTT. The encoded protein is CASSVDRVGNSPLHF.

The genes are TRBV4-1 and TRBJ2-1, with D possibly being TRBD2 (7 bases). V was shortened by 4 bases and J by 8 bases, with 24 bases between the two germline ends. The CDR3 consists of 17 residues. Germline lookup yields CDR1 MGHRA and CDR2 YSYEKL. The CDR3, as DNA: TGCGCCAGCAGCCTGGCCGGGGGGCGCCGGATTAGCGATGAGCAGTTCTTC. Residues: CASSLAGGRRISDEQFF.

Concerning this clone: One end of the junction does not line up with germline, which may come from a read error. V gene TRBV7-9 combines with J gene TRBJ1-3; 10 bases agree with TRBD1. Germline CDR1 is SEHNR and CDR2 is FQNEAQ (reference sequence). The CDR3 extends over 12 amino acids. The CDR3, as DNA: TGTGCCAGCAGCTTAGGGGACAGGGGTGCAGATTTT. It encodes CASSLGDRGADF.

Written as DNA, the CDR3 is TGTGCCAGCAGCTTAGAGCTCACAGGGGGCCACGAGCAGTACTTC. Its translation is CASSLELTGGHEQYF. The rearrangement links TRBV11-2 to TRBJ2-7; 9 nucleotides line up with TRBD1. This CDR3 is 15 amino acids long. V was pared by 0 bases and J by 5 bases, with 5 bases of the junction left unmatched. Germline CDR1 SGHAT, CDR2 FQNNGV.

CDR3 bases: TGTGCCAGCAGCTTGGGACTCCGGGAGTCCTACAATGAGCAGTTCTTC. Residues: CASSLGLRESYNEQFF. V gene TRBV11-1 combines with J gene TRBJ2-1; D is perhaps TRBD2 (6 bases). The V end was cut by 3 bases, the J end by 1 base, with 13 bases between. Germline CDR1 is SGHAT and CDR2 is FQDESV (reference sequence). The CDR3 contains 16 residues.